Each of the 30 T cell receptor beta chains below was sequenced from the same sample in a study of tumor-infiltrating lymphocytes in primary liver carcinoma. Researchers drew blood RNA from unsorted whole blood and extracted germline DNA as well. Reverse transcription of approximately 0.55 ug total RNA with a constant-region primer produced TCR beta cDNA. Employing slightly modified ARM-PCR, three nested multiplex PCR rounds were run, and these gave rise to the TCR beta libraries. The opening two PCR rounds, 10 cycles each, paired TRBV1-TRBV30 forward primers with a C-beta reverse primer. TCRdb re-analysed the multiplex PCR reads in MiXCR, keeping a single row per CDR3 protein. The sample lists 250,000 to 400,000 distinct CDR3 sequences, less than 75% seen once, with roughly 9% in the top ten. The sample comprised peripheral blood. The receptors here all came from a man aged 40-49 years with primary liver carcinoma and hepatitis B virus infection.

As regards this clonotype: A read error is likely, as this CDR3 ends without the conserved phenylalanine or tryptophan. The chain uses TRBV11-1 and TRBJ2-1; 12 bases align to TRBD2. The germline gives CDR1 SGHAT, CDR2 FQDESV (reference sequence). CDR3 length: 17 residues. The CDR3 DNA is TGTGCTAGCAGCTCCCCCTCGACTAGCGGGAGTCGAAATGTGCAGTTCTCC. It codes for CASSSPSTSGSRNVQFS.

This clonotype came up many times. The rearrangement uses TRBV6-6 and TRBJ1-1; maybe TRBD1 (6 bases). In germline, CDR1 is MNHNY, CDR2 SVGAGI (reference sequence). The CDR3 has 14 amino acids. V was pared by 6 bases and J by 5 bases, with 16 bases between. The CDR3 protein is CASSLRGGRTEAFF. In DNA, the CDR3 is TGTGCCAGCAGCCTTAGAGGGGGGAGGACTGAAGCTTTCTTT.

This clonotype appeared many times. The chain uses TRBV6-1 and TRBJ2-7; D is possibly TRBD2 (6 bases). Germline CDR1 is MNHNS and CDR2 is SASEGT. CDR3 size: 15 residues. V gave up 6 bases and J gave up 1 base, with 16 bases separating them. This chain's CDR3 is CASRRPGTGSYEQYF. The DNA for the CDR3 is TGTGCCAGCAGGAGACCCGGGACTGGATCCTACGAGCAGTACTTC.

Note on this clonotype: The junction and the germline gene differ at one end; a read error may be behind it. The chain has TRBV29-1 and TRBJ1-5, with 9 bases identical to TRBD1. Germline V gene sequence: CDR1 SQVTM, CDR2 ANQGSEA. The CDR3 is 12 residues long. The chain's CDR3 is CSVKTGGQPRHF. The CDR3 DNA is TGCAGCGTCAAGACAGGGGGACAGCCCCGGCACTTT.

This chain uses TRBV10-3 with TRBJ1-1; 8 bases match TRBD1. Germline-derived CDR1 and CDR2 are ENHRY and SYGVKD. This CDR3 has 16 amino acids. The CDR3 protein is CTTAPDLTGVGTEAFF. As DNA, the CDR3 is TGTACCACCGCGCCCGACCTGACAGGGGTAGGCACTGAAGCTTTCTTT.

As concerns this clonotype: Possible read error: a much larger clone is one base away. The CDR3 protein is CASRLGNHKETQYF. In DNA form, the CDR3 reads TGTGCCAGCAGACTCGGGAACCACAAAGAGACCCAGTACTTC. The chain carries TRBV28 and TRBJ2-5, with D possibly TRBD2 on 5 matching bases. Trimming cost V 6 bases and J 3 bases, with 14 bases left between them. Germline V gives CDR1 MDHEN, CDR2 SYDVKM. The CDR3 loop spans 14 amino acids.

As concerns this clonotype: A much larger clone differs by one base, so this may be a read error. V gene TRBV6-2 or TRBV6-3 combines with J gene TRBJ1-1, with D possibly TRBD1 on 6 matching bases. Germline CDR1 and CDR2: MNHEY and SVGEGT. The ends were cut back, 5 bases at V and 0 bases at J, with 13 bases in the middle. This CDR3 is 15 amino acids long. In DNA form, the CDR3 reads TGTGCCAGCAGTAACCGACGGGACATGAACACTGAAGCTTTCTTT. Translation gives CASSNRRDMNTEAFF.

Worth noting for this clonotype: This clone may be a read error of a much larger clone one base away. The chain links TRBV6-1 to TRBJ2-7; TRBD2 might be the D (6 bases). This CDR3 comprises 13 residues. Germline-derived CDR1 and CDR2 are MNHNS and SASEGT. V lost 7 bases to trimming and J lost 0 bases, with 10 bases between them. The CDR3 is CASKFGGSYEQYF. CDR3 nucleotide sequence: TGTGCCAGCAAATTCGGGGGCTCCTACGAGCAGTACTTC.

Notes on this clonotype: At one end, the junction sequence differs from germline, possibly due to a read error. The V gene is TRBV11-2, the J gene TRBJ2-1; D might be TRBD2 (6 bases). Per the germline V gene, CDR1 is SGHAT and CDR2 is FQNNGV. The CDR3 sequence is 14 residues long. CDR3 protein: CASSLGMAGNDQFF. The DNA of the CDR3 is TGTGCCAGCAGCTTAGGGATGGCGGGGAATGATCAGTTCTTC. The variable domain in full, with the rest retrieved from reference TRBV11-2 and TRBJ2-1, is EAGVAQSPRYKIIEKRQSVAFWCNPISGHATLYWYQQILGQGPKLLIQFQNNGVVDDSQLPKDRFSAERLKGVDSTLKIQPAKLEDSAVYLCASSLGMAGNDQFFGPGTRLTVL.

The chain has TRBV28 and TRBJ2-5; D remains ambiguous. This CDR3 comprises 14 residues. Germline values: CDR1 MDHEN, CDR2 SYDVKM. V dropped 6 bases and J dropped 5 bases, with 16 bases sitting between them. The CDR3 region is CASSHSQIQETQYF. The CDR3 DNA is TGTGCCAGCAGCCACAGCCAGATCCAGGAGACCCAGTACTTC. Full variable domain (missing parts from reference TRBV28 and TRBJ2-5): DVKVTQSSRYLVKRTGEKVFLECVQDMDHENMFWYRQDPGLGLRLIYFSYDVKMKEKGDIPEGYSVSREKKERFSLILESASTNQTSMYLCASSHSQIQETQYFGPGTRLLVL.

On this clonotype: A much larger clone lies one base from this, so it may be a read error. Because it lacks the conserved phenylalanine or tryptophan at the end, this CDR3 is likely a read error. The chain links TRBV4-2 to TRBJ1-1; weak D call: TRBD1 (6 bases). This CDR3 comprises 13 residues. Trimming pared 0 bases from V and 11 bases from J, leaving 13 bases between. Germline CDR1 is LGHNA and CDR2 is YNFKEQ. DNA of the CDR3: TGTGCCAGCAGCCAAGATACAGGGACCGCGGCTTTCTCT. Translated: CASSQDTGTAAFS.

This sequence joins TRBV6-1 and TRBJ2-3, with 8 bases fitting TRBD1. The CDR3 consists of 14 residues. The germline V gene has CDR1 MNHNS and CDR2 SASEGT. The J segment lost 3 bases and the V segment lost 10 bases, leaving 9 bases of the junction unmatched. The CDR3 nucleotides read TGTGCCACCACGCTACAGGGGGAGACAGATACGCAGTATTTT. This encodes CATTLQGETDTQYF.

The rearrangement uses TRBV6-5 and TRBJ2-2; tentative D call: TRBD1 (5 bases). Trimming removed 4 bases at V and 2 bases at J, with 17 bases between. The germline gives CDR1 MNHEY, CDR2 SVGAGI. The CDR3 spans 17 residues. The chain's CDR3 is CASSFSGIPLNTGELFF. The CDR3 DNA reads TGTGCCAGCAGTTTCTCAGGGATACCACTAAACACCGGGGAGCTGTTTTTT.

Of note for this clonotype: In this CDR3 the conserved last residue, phenylalanine or tryptophan, is missing, so a read error is likely. CDR3: CRVEGVAGDTQYL. The CDR3 bases are TGCAGGGTTGAGGGGGTCGCTGGAGATACGCAGTATCTT. The chain carries TRBV29-1 and TRBJ2-3; a weak D match, TRBD1 (6 bases). Germline values: CDR1 SQVTM, CDR2 ANQGSEA. The CDR3 sequence is 13 residues long.

This clonotype was seen a few times. This chain uses TRBV5-6 with TRBJ2-3; 13 nucleotides match TRBD2. Looked up from germline, CDR1 is SGHDT and CDR2 is YYEEEE. The V segment lost 3 bases and the J segment 3 bases; nucleotides outside the gene matches: 4. This CDR3 is built from 16 residues. The DNA for the CDR3 is TGTGCCAGCAGCTGGACTAGCGGGAGTACAACAGATACGCAGTATTTT. It codes for CASSWTSGSTTDTQYF.

This clonotype was detected only once. In this CDR3 the conserved last residue, phenylalanine or tryptophan, is missing, so a read error is likely. The V gene is TRBV11-3, the J gene TRBJ2-1; perhaps TRBD2 as D (5 bases). Looked up from germline, CDR1 is SGHNT and CDR2 is YENEEA. The CDR3 loop spans 14 amino acids. Written as DNA, the CDR3 is TGTGCCAGCAGTTTAGGAACTAGTCATAATGAGCAGTTCATC. This gives the protein CASSLGTSHNEQFI.

The V call is TRBV29-1, the J call TRBJ1-4; a weak D match, TRBD1 (5 bases). V lost 7 bases, J lost 5 bases, and 11 bases lay in between. The length of the CDR3 is 12 residues. Germline-derived CDR1 and CDR2 are SQVTM and ANQGSEA. CDR3 DNA: TGCAGCGGTGGGGGGGGGAATGAAAAACTGTTTTTT. Translating it yields CSGGGGNEKLFF. The entire variable domain, with the rest obtained from reference TRBV29-1 and TRBJ1-4, is as follows: SAVISQKPSRDICQRGTSLTIQCQVDSQVTMMFWYRQQPGQSLTLIATANQGSEATYESGFVIDKFPISRPNLTFSTLTVSNMSPEDSSIYLCSGGGGNEKLFFGSGTQLSVL.

This clonotype was detected once. This may come from a read error, since a much larger clone is one base off. The chain employs TRBV6-2 or TRBV6-3 and TRBJ2-3; TRBD1 or TRBD2 may be the D gene (6 bases each). V was clipped by 5 bases and J by 4 bases, with 19 bases between them. The CDR3 totals 16 residues. Germline V gene lookup returns CDR1 MNHEY and CDR2 SVGEGT. The DNA for the CDR3 is TGTGCCAGCAGTCGGCCTGGAGGGGGTCTAGCAGATACGCAGTATTTT. The encoded protein is CASSRPGGGLADTQYF.

This clonotype was observed a few times. V gene TRBV28 combines with J gene TRBJ2-7; D remains unclear. The CDR3 sequence is 12 residues long. Per the germline V gene, CDR1 is MDHEN and CDR2 is SYDVKM. V lost 5 bases to trimming and J lost 6 bases, with 11 bases between them. CDR3 protein: CASSPPRAEQYF. The CDR3 coding sequence is TGTGCCAGCAGTCCCCCACGGGCCGAGCAGTACTTC.

As for this clonotype: One junction end does not reproduce the germline sequence, and a read error may be involved. The rearrangement links TRBV29-1 to TRBJ1-1; TRBD1 aligns across 8 bases. Germline-derived CDR1 and CDR2 are SQVTM and ANQGSEA. CDR3 length: 14 residues. This CDR3 is CSVRTQGVDTEAVF. The CDR3 bases are TGCAGCGTTAGAACACAGGGGGTAGACACTGAAGCTGTCTTT.

Worth noting for this clonotype: Mismatch with germline at one junction end may stem from a read error. The V call is TRBV14, the J call TRBJ2-1; D is tentatively TRBD1 or TRBD2 (5 bases each). Germline V gene sequence: CDR1 SGHDN, CDR2 FVKESK. The CDR3 extends over 15 amino acids. The CDR3 loop is CASSEEGLFLNEQFF. CDR3 in DNA: TGTGCCAGCAGCGAAGAGGGGCTATTCCTCAATGAGCAGTTCTTC.

This clonotype ranks as medium-sized. The chain links TRBV6-5 to TRBJ2-7; D gene unclear. The CDR3 is 18 amino acids. With 2 bases removed from V and 2 bases from J, the gap between germline ends came to 22 bases. Germline V CDR1 and CDR2: MNHEY, SVGAGI. The CDR3 loop reads CASSYKGPATSIPYEQYF. The CDR3 DNA reads as TGTGCCAGCAGTTACAAGGGCCCTGCCACTTCGATACCCTACGAGCAGTACTTC.

As concerns this clonotype: Since no conserved phenylalanine or tryptophan closes the CDR3, a read error is the likely cause. This chain joins TRBV29-1 and TRBJ1-1; the D is unclear. Germline loops: CDR1 SQVTM, CDR2 ANQGSEA. The CDR3 runs to 10 residues. For the CDR3, the DNA is TGCAGTGTTGGACGGGATGAAGCTTTCTCT. Protein: CSVGRDEAFS.

The V call is TRBV15, the J call TRBJ2-1; D unresolved. The germline V and J ends were trimmed by 0 bases and 8 bases, with 20 bases remaining between them. The CDR3 is made up of 17 amino acids. Looked up from germline, CDR1 is LNHNV and CDR2 is YYDKDF (reference sequence). The CDR3 loop is CATSRDTRGLSYDEQFF. The CDR3 DNA reads TGTGCCACCAGCAGAGACACGAGAGGTTTATCTTATGATGAGCAGTTCTTC.

Regarding this clonotype: This sequence may be a read error, since a much larger clone differs from it by one base. V is TRBV5-5 and J is TRBJ2-7; D possibly corresponds to TRBD1 (5 bases). In germline, CDR1 is SGHKS, CDR2 YYEKEE (reference sequence). This CDR3 is built from 17 residues. This CDR3 reads CASSSTLRARGLYDQYF. CDR3 sequence (DNA): TGTGCCAGCAGCTCTACTCTCAGGGCTCGAGGTCTCTACGACCAGTACTTC.

Of note for this clonotype: At one end, the junction sequence differs from germline, possibly due to a read error. The V and J genes are TRBV6-5 and TRBJ1-2; 9 bases agree with TRBD1. In germline, CDR1 is MNHEY, CDR2 SVGAGI. The CDR3 consists of 17 residues. The CDR3 region is CASSSLSGTGHLYCYTF. The CDR3 DNA sequence: TGTGCCAGCAGTTCCCTATCCGGGACAGGGCATCTCTATTGCTACACCTTC.

J is TRBJ1-1 and V is TRBV7-2; D is unclear. The CDR3 covers 15 residues. The ends were cut back, 1 base at V and 5 bases at J, with 14 bases in the middle. Germline V CDR1 and CDR2: SGHTA, FQGNSA. CDR3 bases: TGTGCCAGCAGCTTAGAAGGTTCCGGGGTAACTGAAGCTTTCTTT. This encodes CASSLEGSGVTEAFF.

Regarding this clonotype: At one boundary the junction diverges from the germline segment, which might be a read error. This rearrangement joins TRBV6-2 or TRBV6-3 to TRBJ1-5; TRBD1 or TRBD2 may be the D gene (6 bases each). The closer fit of TRBJ2-3 to the DNA end suggests the J call may be wrong. CDR1 and CDR2 (germline): MNHEY, SVGEGT. The CDR3 is made up of 12 amino acids. As DNA, the CDR3 is TGTGCTAGCAGAGAGGGGGGTCAGCCCCAGTATTTT. Its protein product is CASREGGQPQYF.

This clonotype was recorded at least ten times. The chain combines TRBV14 with TRBJ2-7, with 7 nucleotides matching TRBD1. Germline V gives CDR1 SGHDN, CDR2 FVKESK. The trim removed 4 bases at V and 2 bases at J, leaving 2 bases unmatched. The CDR3 length is 13 residues. CDR3: CASSRTGTYEQYF. CDR3 sequence (DNA): TGTGCCAGCAGCCGGACAGGAACCTACGAGCAGTACTTC.

This clonotype showed up just a few times. Given a much more abundant clone one base away, this may be a read error. The CDR3 does not end in the conserved phenylalanine or tryptophan, so this is likely a read error. CDR3 DNA sequence: TGCAGCGTAGGGCGGGGGGGCACAGATACGCAGTATTCT. Its protein is CSVGRGGTDTQYS. The rearrangement links TRBV29-1 to TRBJ2-3; 8 nucleotides agree with TRBD2. Germline CDR1 is SQVTM and CDR2 is ANQGSEA. J gave up 1 base and V 6 bases, and 3 bases lay outside the gene matches. CDR3 length equals 13 residues.